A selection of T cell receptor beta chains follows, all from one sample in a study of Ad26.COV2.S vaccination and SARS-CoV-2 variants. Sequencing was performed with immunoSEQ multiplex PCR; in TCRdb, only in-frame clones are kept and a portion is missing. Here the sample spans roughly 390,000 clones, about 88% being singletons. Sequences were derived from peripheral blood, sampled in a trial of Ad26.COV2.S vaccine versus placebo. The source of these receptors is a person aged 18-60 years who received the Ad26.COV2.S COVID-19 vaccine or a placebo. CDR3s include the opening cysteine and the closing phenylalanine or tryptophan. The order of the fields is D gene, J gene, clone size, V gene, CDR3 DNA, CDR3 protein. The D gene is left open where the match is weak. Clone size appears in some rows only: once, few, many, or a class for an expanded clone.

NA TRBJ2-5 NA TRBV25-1 TGTGCCAGCAGTGATAATAGCCAGGTAACCCGTACAGAGACCCAGTACTTC CASSDNSQVTRTETQYF
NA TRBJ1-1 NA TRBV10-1 TGCGCCAGCAGTGAGACAGGGAACACTGAAGCTTTCTTT CASSETGNTEAFF
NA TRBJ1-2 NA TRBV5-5 TGTGCCAGCAGCTTGGGGTCGGTGAACACCTTC CASSLGSVNTF
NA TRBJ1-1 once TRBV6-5 TGTGCCAGCAGTAAGAGGGGGAGGAACACTGAAGCTTTCTTT CASSKRGRNTEAFF
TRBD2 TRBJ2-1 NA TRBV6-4 TGTGCCAGCAGCTACTCTAGCGGGCTTGGGTACAATGAGCAGTTCTTC CASSYSSGLGYNEQFF
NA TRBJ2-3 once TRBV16 TGTGCCAGCAGCCCCGTTGGGGGGGCTTACACAGATACGCAGTATTTT CASSPVGGAYTDTQYF
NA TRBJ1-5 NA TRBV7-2 TGTGCCAGCAGCTTAGTCAGTACGGGTAGCAATCAGCCCCAGCATTTT CASSLVSTGSNQPQHF
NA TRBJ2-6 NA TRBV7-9 TGTGCCAGCAGCTCCCAGATATACTCTGGGGCCAACGTCCTGACTTTC CASSSQIYSGANVLTF
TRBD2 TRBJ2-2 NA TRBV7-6 TGTGCCAGCAGTTGGTCGGGGGGAGACACCGGGGAGCTGTTTTTT CASSWSGGDTGELFF
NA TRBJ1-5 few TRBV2 TGTGCCAGCACCAAAGAAGGGGGGTCGGATCAGCCCCAGCATTTT CASTKEGGSDQPQHF
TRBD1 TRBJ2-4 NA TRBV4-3 TGCGCCAGCAGCCAAGGCCGGGACAGGGGAGCCAAAAACATTCAGTACTTC CASSQGRDRGAKNIQYF
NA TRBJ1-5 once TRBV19 TGTGCCAGTAGTCCCAGTATTCTGGGACCCCAGCATTTT CASSPSILGPQHF
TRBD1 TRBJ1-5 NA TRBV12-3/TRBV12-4 TGTGCCAGCAGTTTCGGGGGACAGGCCCAGCATTTT CASSFGGQAQHF
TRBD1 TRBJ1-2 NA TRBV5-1 TGCGCCAGCAGCTTGGGCTACCGGGACAGGGTTGACTATGGCTACACCTTC CASSLGYRDRVDYGYTF
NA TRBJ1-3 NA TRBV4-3 TGCGCCAGCAGCCAAGATACGGGGTTATCTGGAAACACCATATATTTT CASSQDTGLSGNTIYF
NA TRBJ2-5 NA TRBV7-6 TGTGCCAGCAGCTTAGACCCTGCGGACGGTGGGGAGACCCAGTACTTC CASSLDPADGGETQYF
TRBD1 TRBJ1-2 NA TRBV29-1 TGCAGCGGCACAGGGGGGGCTAACTATGGCTACACCTTC CSGTGGANYGYTF
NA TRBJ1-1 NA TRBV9 TGTGCCAGCAGCGCAGACATTCGCATGAACACTGAAGCTTTCTTT CASSADIRMNTEAFF
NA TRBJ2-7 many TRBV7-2 TGTGCCAGCAGCCCGGACGGGTGGCAGAGTTACGAGCAGTACTTC CASSPDGWQSYEQYF
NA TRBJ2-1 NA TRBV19 TGTGCCAGTACCTTCGACGGAGCCTACAATGAGCAGTTCTTC CASTFDGAYNEQFF
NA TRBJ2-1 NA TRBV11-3 TGTGCCAGCAGCTTAGATCGGGACGGACCCTACAATGAGCAGTTCTTC CASSLDRDGPYNEQFF
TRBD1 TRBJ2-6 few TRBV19 TGTGCCAGTAGTAGAGTCCGGACAGGGGGCTCAGGGGCCAACGTCCTGACTTTC CASSRVRTGGSGANVLTF
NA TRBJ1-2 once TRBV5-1 TGCGCCAGCAGCTCGAACGGACAGGGCTACACCTTC CASSSNGQGYTF
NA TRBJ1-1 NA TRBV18 TGTGCCAGCTCACCACCGGCGGGGGAGAACACTGAAGCTTTCTTT CASSPPAGENTEAFF
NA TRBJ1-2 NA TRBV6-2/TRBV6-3 TGTGCCAGCAGTTTAGGGGTGTATGGCTACACCTTC CASSLGVYGYTF
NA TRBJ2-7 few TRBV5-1 TGCGCCAGCCGGTGGGGGGAGGTTACCTACGAGCAGTACTTC CASRWGEVTYEQYF
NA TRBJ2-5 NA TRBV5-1 TGCGCCAGCAGCCCCCGGCGGGGAACCCAAGAGACCCAGTACTTC CASSPRRGTQETQYF
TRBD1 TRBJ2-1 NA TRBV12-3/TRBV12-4 TGTGCCAGCAGCCGACAGGGGCAAAATGAGCAGTTCTTC CASSRQGQNEQFF
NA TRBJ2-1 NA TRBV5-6 TGTGCCAGCAGCGACGTTCGGGGCGGGACCTACAATGAGCAGTTCTTC CASSDVRGGTYNEQFF
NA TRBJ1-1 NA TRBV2 TGTGCCGGACGTGGGACACCTGTCATGAACACTGAAGCTTTCTTT CAGRGTPVMNTEAFF
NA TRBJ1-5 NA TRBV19 TGTGCCAGTAGTATTGGGGTAGGAAACAATCAGCCCCAGCATTTT CASSIGVGNNQPQHF
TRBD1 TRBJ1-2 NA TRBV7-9 TGTGCCAGCAGTTTGACAGGGCAGAACTATGGCTACACCTTC CASSLTGQNYGYTF
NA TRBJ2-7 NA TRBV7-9 TGTGCCAGCAGCTCCCCTCTCGGGACACGCGAGCAGTACTTC CASSSPLGTREQYF
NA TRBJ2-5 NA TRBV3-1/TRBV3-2 TGTGCCAGCAGCCAAGATTATTTGGCGGGCCAAGAGACCCAGTACTTC CASSQDYLAGQETQYF
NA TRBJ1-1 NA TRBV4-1 TGCGCCAGCAGCCAAGATATGAGCCCGACGGTTGAAGCTTTCTTT CASSQDMSPTVEAFF
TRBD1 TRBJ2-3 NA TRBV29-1 TGCAGCGTTAACACACAGGGGGATACGCAGTATTTT CSVNTQGDTQYF
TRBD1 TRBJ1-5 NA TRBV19 TGTGCCAGTAGTTCCCGGACAGGGCTCAGCAATCAGCCCCAGCATTTT CASSSRTGLSNQPQHF
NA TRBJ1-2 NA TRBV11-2 TGTGCCAGCAGCGAGGGAAACTATGGCTACACCTTC CASSEGNYGYTF
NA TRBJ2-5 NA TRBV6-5 TGTGCCAGCGACGAAGACATCCAAGAGACCCAGTACTTC CASDEDIQETQYF